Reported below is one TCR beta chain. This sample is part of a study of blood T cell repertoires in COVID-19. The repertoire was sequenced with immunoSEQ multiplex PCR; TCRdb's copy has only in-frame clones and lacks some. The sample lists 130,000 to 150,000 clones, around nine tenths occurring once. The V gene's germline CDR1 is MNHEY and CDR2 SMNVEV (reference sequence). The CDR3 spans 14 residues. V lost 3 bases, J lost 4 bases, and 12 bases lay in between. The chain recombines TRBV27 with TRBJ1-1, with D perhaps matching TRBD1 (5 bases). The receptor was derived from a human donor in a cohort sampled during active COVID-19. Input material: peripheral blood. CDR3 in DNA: TGTGCCAGCAGTTTTTCGGGGGTAGGCACTGAAGCTTTCTTT. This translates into CASSFSGVGTEAFF.